The 4 T cell receptor beta chains given below trace back to one sample, sequenced in a study of response to subunit inactivated influenza vaccine. TCRdb analysed the RT-PCR reads with MiXCR anew, one entry per CDR3 protein. This table holds around 480,000 distinct CDR3 sequences, about 10% found once. The sample in question was PBMCs from blood, obtained 35 to 45 days after vaccination. The receptor set was obtained from a man between 50 and 59 years old who received an inactivated influenza vaccine.

The CDR3 sequence: CASSSDESTIYF. The CDR3 DNA follows: TGCGCCAGCAGCTCGGACGAAAGTACCATATATTTT. The chain joins TRBV5-1 to TRBJ1-3; no clear D. Germline CDR1 reads SGHRS; CDR2 reads YFSETQ. This CDR3 has 12 residues. The V and J ends lost 3 bases and 10 bases respectively, with 11 bases between them.

This clonotype was counted at least ten times. J is TRBJ1-6 and V is TRBV20-1; D is unclear. CDR1 is DFQATT and CDR2 is SNEGSKA in the germline V gene (reference sequence). Between the trimmed V and J ends, which lost 0 bases and 0 bases, there was a span of 21 bases. The CDR3 has 20 amino acids. As DNA, the CDR3 is TGCAGTGCTAGAGAAGGGCTCAGAGGCACCAAGAGCTCCTATAATTCACCCCTCCACTTT. Residues: CSAREGLRGTKSSYNSPLHF.

This clonotype was counted a single time. V gene TRBV2 combines with J gene TRBJ2-4, with TRBD1 matching 7 bases. V trimming: 6 bases; J trimming: 8 bases; junction bases outside the gene matches: 10. The CDR3 is made up of 14 amino acids. Germline CDR1 is SNHLY and CDR2 is FYNNEI. CDR3 nucleotide sequence: TGTGCCAGCAGAGCTCCCAGGGGGAACGACATTCAGTACTTC. It encodes CASRAPRGNDIQYF.

The table lists this clonotype with a few counts. The chain uses TRBV5-1 and TRBJ2-5; D gene uncertain. V lost 5 bases and J 4 bases, leaving 18 bases between the germline ends. CDR1 is SGHRS and CDR2 is YFSETQ in the germline V gene. CDR3 size: 15 residues. The CDR3 region is CASSHLGFLPETQYF. CDR3 sequence (DNA): TGCGCCAGCAGTCATCTGGGTTTCCTTCCAGAGACCCAGTACTTC.